This T cell receptor beta chain was observed in a study of cytomegalovirus exposure and HLA in healthy donors. Whole-study context: Earlier results showed roughly 110 million unique TCR beta sequences derived from some 190 million T cells. Study-level points and caveats: Reportedly, a later analysis found an Asian-associated ancestry cluster had fewer N-insertions than the roughly 630-donor mean. Trimming of TCR beta V- and J-genes showed a link, identified in a later analysis, to a missense DCLRE1C variant.

This clone was counted between two and nine times. The antigen is unknown. PCR amplification relied on 60 Vbeta primers (plus 13 Jbeta primers). TCRdb's table, derived via immunoSEQ multiplex PCR, lists solely in-frame clones and lacks some. The sample lists some 150,000 clones, roughly four fifths occurring once. Germline CDR1 and CDR2: SGDLS and YYNGEE. This CDR3 is 14 amino acids long. V lost 4 bases and J 5 bases, leaving 15 bases between the germline ends. The chain combines TRBV9 with TRBJ2-5; D is unresolved. Input material: PBMCs. This receptor was obtained from a man aged 18 to 35 in good health and CMV-seropositive. The CDR3: CASSPRSVRETQYF. The CDR3 DNA reads as TGTGCCAGCAGCCCGAGGAGCGTGAGGGAGACCCAGTACTTC.